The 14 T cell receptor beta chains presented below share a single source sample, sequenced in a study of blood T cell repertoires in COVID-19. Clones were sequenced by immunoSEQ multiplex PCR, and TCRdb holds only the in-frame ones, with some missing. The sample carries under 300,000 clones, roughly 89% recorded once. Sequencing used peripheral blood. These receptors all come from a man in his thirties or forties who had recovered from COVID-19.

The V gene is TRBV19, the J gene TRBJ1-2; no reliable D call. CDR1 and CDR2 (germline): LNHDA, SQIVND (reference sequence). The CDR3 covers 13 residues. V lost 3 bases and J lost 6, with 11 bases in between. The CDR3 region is CASSIVRSDGYTF. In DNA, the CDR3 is TGTGCCAGTAGTATTGTAAGGAGCGATGGCTACACCTTC.

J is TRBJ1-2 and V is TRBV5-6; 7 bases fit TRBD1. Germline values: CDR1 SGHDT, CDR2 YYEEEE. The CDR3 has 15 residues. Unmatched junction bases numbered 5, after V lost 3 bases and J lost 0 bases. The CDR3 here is CASSSTGTSNYGYTF. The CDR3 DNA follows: TGTGCCAGCAGCTCGACAGGGACCTCTAACTATGGCTACACCTTC.

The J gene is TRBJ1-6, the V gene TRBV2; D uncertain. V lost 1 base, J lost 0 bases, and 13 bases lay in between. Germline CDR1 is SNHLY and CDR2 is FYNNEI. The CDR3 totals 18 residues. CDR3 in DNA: TGTGCCAGCAGTGAAGAGGGATTGGGGAGCTCCTATAATTCACCCCTCCACTTT. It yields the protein CASSEEGLGSSYNSPLHF.

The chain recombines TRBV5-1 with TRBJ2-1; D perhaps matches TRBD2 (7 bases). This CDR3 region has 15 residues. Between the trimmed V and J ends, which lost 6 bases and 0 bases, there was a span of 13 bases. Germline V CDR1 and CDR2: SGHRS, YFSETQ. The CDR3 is CASKEGGSSYNEQFF. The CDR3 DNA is TGCGCCAGCAAGGAGGGGGGGAGCTCCTACAATGAGCAGTTCTTC.

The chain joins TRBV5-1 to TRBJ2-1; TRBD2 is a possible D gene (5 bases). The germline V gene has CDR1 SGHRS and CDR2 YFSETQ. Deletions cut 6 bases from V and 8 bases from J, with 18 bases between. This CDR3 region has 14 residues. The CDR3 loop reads CASNLGPEGYEQFF. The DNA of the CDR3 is TGCGCCAGCAACCTAGGGCCAGAGGGCTATGAGCAGTTCTTC.

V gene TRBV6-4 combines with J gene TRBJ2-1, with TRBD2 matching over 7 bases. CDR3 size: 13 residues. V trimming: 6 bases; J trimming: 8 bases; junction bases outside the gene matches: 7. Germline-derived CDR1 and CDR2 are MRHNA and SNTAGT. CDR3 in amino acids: CASSQGTNDEQFF. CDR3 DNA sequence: TGTGCCAGCAGCCAAGGGACTAATGATGAGCAGTTCTTC.

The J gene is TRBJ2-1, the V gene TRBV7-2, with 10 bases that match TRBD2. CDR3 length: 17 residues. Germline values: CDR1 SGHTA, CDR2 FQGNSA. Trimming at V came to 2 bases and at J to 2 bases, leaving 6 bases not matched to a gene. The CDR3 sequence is CASSLPSGGSAYNEQFF. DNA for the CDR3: TGTGCCAGCAGCTTACCTAGCGGGGGAAGCGCCTACAATGAGCAGTTCTTC. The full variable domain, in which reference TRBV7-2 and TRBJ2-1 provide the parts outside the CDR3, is GAGVSQSPSNKVTEKGKDVELRCDPISGHTALYWYRQSLGQGLEFLIYFQGNSAPDKSGLPSDRFSAERTGGSVSTLTIQRTQQEDSAVYLCASSLPSGGSAYNEQFFGPGTRLTVL.

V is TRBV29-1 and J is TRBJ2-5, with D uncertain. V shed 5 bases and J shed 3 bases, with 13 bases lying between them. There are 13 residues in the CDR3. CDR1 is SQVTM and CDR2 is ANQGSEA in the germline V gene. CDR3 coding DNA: TGCAGCGTTTTCTCGACAAGTAAAGAGACCCAGTACTTC. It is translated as CSVFSTSKETQYF.

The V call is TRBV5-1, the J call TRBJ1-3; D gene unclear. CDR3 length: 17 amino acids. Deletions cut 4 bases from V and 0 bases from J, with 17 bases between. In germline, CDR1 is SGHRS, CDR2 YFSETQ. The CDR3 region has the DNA TGCGCCAGCAGCCCCAGAGTAGTAGAGGTCTCTGGAAACACCATATATTTT. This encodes CASSPRVVEVSGNTIYF.

The CDR3 bases are TGTGCCAGTAGGAGCGGCAACTCCTATGGCTACACCTTC. Encoded protein: CASRSGNSYGYTF. The J gene is TRBJ1-2, the V gene TRBV19; D is unresolved. This CDR3 comprises 13 residues. V shed 6 bases and J shed 4 bases, with 12 bases lying between them. Germline V lookup: CDR1 LNHDA, CDR2 SQIVND (reference sequence).

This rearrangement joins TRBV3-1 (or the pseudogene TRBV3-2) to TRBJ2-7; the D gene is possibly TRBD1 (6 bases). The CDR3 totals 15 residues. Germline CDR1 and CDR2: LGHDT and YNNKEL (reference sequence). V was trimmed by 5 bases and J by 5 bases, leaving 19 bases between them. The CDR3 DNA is TGTGCCAGCAGCGCGCCCACCAGGGGTATCAACGAGCAGTACTTC. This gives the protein CASSAPTRGINEQYF.

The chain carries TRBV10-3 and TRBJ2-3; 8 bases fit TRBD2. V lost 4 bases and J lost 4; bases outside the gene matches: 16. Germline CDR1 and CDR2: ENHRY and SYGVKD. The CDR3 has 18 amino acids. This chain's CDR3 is CAISVSGGVGQGADTQYF. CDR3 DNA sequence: TGTGCCATCAGTGTCAGCGGGGGCGTCGGTCAGGGCGCAGATACGCAGTATTTT.

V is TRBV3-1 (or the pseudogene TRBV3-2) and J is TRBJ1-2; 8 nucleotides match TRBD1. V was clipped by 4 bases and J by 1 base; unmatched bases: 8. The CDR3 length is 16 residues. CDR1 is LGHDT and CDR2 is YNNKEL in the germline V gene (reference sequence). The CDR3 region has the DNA TGTGCCAGCAGCCCAGCGGCCAGGGGGCATAACTATGGCTACACCTTC. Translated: CASSPAARGHNYGYTF.

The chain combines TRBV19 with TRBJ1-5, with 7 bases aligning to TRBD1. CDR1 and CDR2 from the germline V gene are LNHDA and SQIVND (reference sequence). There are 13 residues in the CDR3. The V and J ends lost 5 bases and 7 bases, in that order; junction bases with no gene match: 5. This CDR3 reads CASSVTGRQPQHF. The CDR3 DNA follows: TGTGCCAGTAGTGTGACAGGGAGGCAGCCCCAGCATTTT.